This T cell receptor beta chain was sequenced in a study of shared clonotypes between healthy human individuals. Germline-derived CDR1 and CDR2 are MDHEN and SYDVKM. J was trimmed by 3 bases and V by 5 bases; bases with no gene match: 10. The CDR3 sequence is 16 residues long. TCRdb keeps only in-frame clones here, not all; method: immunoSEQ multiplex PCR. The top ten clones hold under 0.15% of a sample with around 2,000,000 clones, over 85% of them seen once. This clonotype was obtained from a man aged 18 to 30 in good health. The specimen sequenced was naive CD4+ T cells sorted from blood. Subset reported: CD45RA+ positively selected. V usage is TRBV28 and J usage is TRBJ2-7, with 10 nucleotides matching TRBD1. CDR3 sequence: CASSIPPGTGVYEQYF. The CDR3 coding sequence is TGTGCCAGCAGTATCCCCCCCGGGACAGGGGTCTACGAGCAGTACTTC.